This TCR beta chain was recovered during a study of blood T cell repertoires in COVID-19. This table comes from immunoSEQ multiplex PCR, and its TCRdb copy is limited to in-frame clones, with some not included. The sample has some 180,000 clones, 82% seen once; the top ten hold about 8%. This CDR3 has 16 residues. The V end was cut by 6 bases, the J end by 0 bases, with 15 bases between. Per germline, CDR1 LGHNA and CDR2 YNFKEQ. The clonotype was recovered from a woman aged 60 to 75 with COVID-19, enrolled during active disease. Sequenced sample: peripheral blood. The gene calls are TRBV4-2 and TRBJ1-3; D unresolved. The CDR3 loop reads CASRKISYSSGNTIYF. For the CDR3, the DNA is TGTGCCAGCAGAAAAATAAGCTATTCCTCTGGAAACACCATATATTTT.